Below, one TCR beta chain is given with its context. The CDR3 sequence is 19 residues long. V was clipped by 5 bases and J by 0 bases; unmatched bases: 17. Germline V gene data show CDR1 as SGHKS and CDR2 as YYEKEE (reference sequence). Profiled with immunoSEQ multiplex PCR; TCRdb holds only in-frame clones, not every one. In the table there are under 200,000 clones, more than 65% of which are singletons. The data are from a study of blood T cell repertoires in COVID-19. Overall study context: PBMCs, B-cell-depleted T cells, or T cells were the source of the cDNA or gDNA that made up the material.

Study members were between roughly 18 and 90 years old and lived in fewer than 30 US regions. Participant-reported clinical history was the basis for cohort assignment. V is TRBV5-5 and J is TRBJ1-1, with 9 nucleotides matching TRBD1. This TCR derives from a man aged 55-75 years who had recovered from COVID-19. Sequencing was performed on PBMCs or T cells enriched from blood (not recorded which). The CDR3 DNA reads as TGTGCCAGCAGTCGTCTCTTCCGGGACAGGGTAGTAATGAACACTGAAGCTTTCTTT. Its translation is CASSRLFRDRVVMNTEAFF.